The table lists the clone carrying this T cell receptor (beta chain) with many counts. Its cognate antigen is unknown. The T cells used for sorted libraries numbered roughly 1 million, either CD4+ or CD8+. This sample stems from a study of neurological immune-mediated disorders. Per the germline V gene, CDR1 is DFQATT and CDR2 is SNEGSKA (reference sequence). V dropped 5 bases and J dropped 12; count of bases not matched to a gene: 12. CDR3 length: 13 residues. The cDNA came from 5'RACE with 10-nucleotide random UMIs. Every sequencing run produced over 190 million TCR-beta sequences that came from 15-18 subjects. TCRdb reprocessed the 5' RACE reads with MiXCR, giving one entry per CDR3 protein. The sample records some 20,000 distinct CDR3 sequences, approximately 15% being singletons. Study results and caveats: Private repertoires in all groups were suggested by the absence of shared CDR3 amino acid sequences among expanded clones across subjects.

Specimen: CD4+ T cells from blood. This TCR was recovered from a woman aged 55-69 years with HTLV-1-associated myelopathy (HAM/TSP). The chain combines TRBV20-1 with TRBJ1-4, with 7 bases matching TRBD1. CDR3 region: CSALGDSGLELFF. CDR3 in DNA: TGCAGTGCTTTAGGGGACAGTGGATTAGAACTGTTTTTT.